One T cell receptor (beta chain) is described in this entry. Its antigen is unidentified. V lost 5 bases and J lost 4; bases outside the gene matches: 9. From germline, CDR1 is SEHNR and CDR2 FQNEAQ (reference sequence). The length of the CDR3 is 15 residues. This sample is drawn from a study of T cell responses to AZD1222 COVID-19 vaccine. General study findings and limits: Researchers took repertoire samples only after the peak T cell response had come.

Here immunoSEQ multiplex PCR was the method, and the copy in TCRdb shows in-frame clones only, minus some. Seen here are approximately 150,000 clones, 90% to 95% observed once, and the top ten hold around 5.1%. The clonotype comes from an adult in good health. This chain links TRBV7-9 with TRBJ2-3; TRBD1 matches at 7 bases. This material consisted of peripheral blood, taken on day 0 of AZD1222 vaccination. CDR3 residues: CASSLSTGSSDTQYF. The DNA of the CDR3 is TGTGCCAGCAGCCTCTCGACAGGGTCGTCAGATACGCAGTATTTT.